This T cell receptor (beta chain) was sequenced in a study of PD-L1 blockade in urothelial cancer. This clone was detected only once. Time point denoted: peripheral blood 6 weeks after treatment start. Here immunoSEQ multiplex PCR was the method, and the copy in TCRdb shows in-frame clones only, minus some. This table holds about 44,000 clones, about 89% found once. The clonotype was recovered from an older man with urothelial cancer. The sequenced sample was PBMCs, obtained around atezolizumab (anti-PD-L1) treatment.

CDR3 bases: TGTGCCTGGAGTCAGGTCCCTAATGAAAAACTGTTTTTT. Translated: CAWSQVPNEKLFF. The rearrangement links TRBV30 to TRBJ1-4; no definite D call. V was pared by 2 bases and J by 3 bases, with 7 bases between. This CDR3 is built from 13 residues. CDR1 and CDR2 from the germline V gene are GTSNPN and SVGIG (reference sequence).